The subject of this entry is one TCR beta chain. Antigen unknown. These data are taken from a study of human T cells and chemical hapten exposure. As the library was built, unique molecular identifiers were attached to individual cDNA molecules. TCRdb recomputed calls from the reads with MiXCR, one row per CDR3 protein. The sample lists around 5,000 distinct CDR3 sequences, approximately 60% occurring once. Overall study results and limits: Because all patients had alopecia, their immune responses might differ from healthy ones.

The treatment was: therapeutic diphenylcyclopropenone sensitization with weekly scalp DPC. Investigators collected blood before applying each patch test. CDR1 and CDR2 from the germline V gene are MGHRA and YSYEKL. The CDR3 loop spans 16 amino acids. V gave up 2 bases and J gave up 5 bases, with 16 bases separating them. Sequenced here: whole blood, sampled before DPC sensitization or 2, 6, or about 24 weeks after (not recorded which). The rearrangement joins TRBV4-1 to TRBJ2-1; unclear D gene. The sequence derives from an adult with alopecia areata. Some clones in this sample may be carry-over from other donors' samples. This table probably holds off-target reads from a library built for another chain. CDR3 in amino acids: CASSQFDPLLDNEQFF. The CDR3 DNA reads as TGCGCCAGCAGCCAATTCGACCCCCTCCTAGACAATGAGCAGTTCTTC.